This T cell receptor beta chain was captured by sequencing in a study of blood T cell repertoires in COVID-19. As originally analysed: Estimation of nucleated cell counts was performed using reference gene primer amplification. Measured with immunoSEQ multiplex PCR; TCRdb has only the in-frame clones, and not every one. The D gene and trimming were derived from the DNA, and the V and J assignments and clone size from that table. The table lists about 140,000 clones, around 83% of them singletons, with 4% in the top ten. Trimming took 3 bases from V and 3 from J; bases not matched to a gene: 3. CDR1 is SGHRS, CDR2 YFSETQ, per germline. This CDR3 is 14 amino acids long.

This receptor was identified in a woman at least 80 years old with acute or convalescent COVID-19. This chain uses TRBV5-1 with TRBJ1-3; 7 bases match TRBD1. Sequenced material: peripheral blood. CDR3 protein: CASSSDRRGNTIYF. DNA of the CDR3: TGCGCCAGCAGCTCGGACAGGCGTGGAAACACCATATATTTT.